This T cell receptor beta chain was obtained from a study of T cells in localized non-small cell lung cancer. Whole-study results and caveats: For the top 100 tumor clones, a median roughly 56 also appeared in adjacent lung. The study sequenced only one region of the tumor. As a result, intratumor heterogeneity could not be excluded and remains possible. Among blood samples, higher T cell density accompanied longer overall survival.

A remark on this clone: Its antigen is currently unknown.

Some clones are missing from TCRdb's copy, which holds only in-frame ones; the method was immunoSEQ multiplex PCR. The data contain about 46,000 clones, 80% to 85% of them singletons. The CDR3 contains 16 residues. Germline V gene data show CDR1 as SGHDN and CDR2 as FVKESK. V trimming: 4 bases; J trimming: 8 bases; junction bases outside the gene matches: 12. The rearrangement uses TRBV14 and TRBJ2-1, with TRBD2 identical over 9 bases. The sequencing used peripheral blood mononuclear cells, collected before any cancer treatment. The sequence came from a man between 40 and 69 years old with stage III lung adenocarcinoma. CDR3 nucleotides: TGTGCCAGCAGCCCCCTTGGTAGCGGGGGTTTCTATGAGCAGTTCTTC. Protein sequence: CASSPLGSGGFYEQFF.